The 5 T cell receptor beta chains in this list originate from one sample, sequenced in a study of blood T cell repertoires in COVID-19. The repertoire was sequenced with immunoSEQ multiplex PCR; TCRdb's copy has only in-frame clones and lacks some. The table has 490,000 or so clones, about 88% seen once. Sequenced sample: PBMCs or T cells enriched from blood (not recorded which). These receptors originate from a woman in her sixties who had recovered from COVID-19.

The V and J genes are TRBV2 and TRBJ2-7; TRBD1 is a possible D gene (5 bases). The germline V gene encodes CDR1 SNHLY and CDR2 FYNNEI. Deletions cut 5 bases from V and 0 bases from J, with 11 bases between. The CDR3 totals 14 residues. CDR3 nucleotides: TGTGCCAGCAGTACCGACAGTAGCTCCTACGAGCAGTACTTC. This sequence encodes CASSTDSSSYEQYF. The entire variable domain, with the rest obtained from reference TRBV2 and TRBJ2-7, is as follows: EPEVTQTPSHQVTQMGQEVILRCVPISNHLYFYWYRQILGQKVEFLVSFYNNEISEKSEIFDDQFSVERPDGSNFTLKIRSTKLEDSAMYFCASSTDSSSYEQYFGPGTRLTVT.

The chain is built from TRBV5-6 and TRBJ2-6; D is unresolved. The CDR3 contains 15 residues. With 0 bases removed from V and 0 bases from J, the gap between germline ends came to 4 bases. Germline values: CDR1 SGHDT, CDR2 YYEEEE. The CDR3 nucleotides read TGTGCCAGCAGCTTGGGGCACTCTGGGGCCAACGTCCTGACTTTC. This gives the protein CASSLGHSGANVLTF.

This clone was observed a few times. The rearrangement links TRBV11-2 to TRBJ1-1; 9 nucleotides align to TRBD1. The V gene's germline CDR1 is SGHAT and CDR2 FQNNGV. J lost 5 bases, V lost 5 bases, and 9 bases had no gene match. The length of the CDR3 is 15 residues. CDR3 region: CASSQIRTGETEAFF. The DNA for the CDR3 is TGTGCCAGCAGCCAGATCCGGACAGGGGAGACTGAAGCTTTCTTT.

V usage is TRBV6-5 and J usage is TRBJ2-7; 10 nucleotides align to TRBD2. CDR1 is MNHEY and CDR2 is SVGAGI in the germline V gene. The CDR3 extends over 14 amino acids. J gave up 5 bases and V 5 bases, and 6 bases lay outside the gene matches. The CDR3 protein is CASSNSGGEHEQYF. In DNA, the CDR3 is TGTGCCAGCAGTAACAGCGGGGGGGAGCACGAGCAGTACTTC.

The chain recombines TRBV5-1 with TRBJ2-3, with 9 bases that match TRBD1. In germline, CDR1 is SGHRS, CDR2 YFSETQ. This CDR3 region has 15 residues. Trimming cost V 4 bases and J 1 base; bases outside gene matches: 4. The CDR3 here is CASSPGQGRTDTQYF. CDR3 bases: TGCGCCAGCAGCCCAGGACAGGGGCGCACAGATACGCAGTATTTT.